Listed below are T cell receptor beta chains from one sample, sequenced in a study of T-cell memory formation after mild COVID-19. MiXCR, applied by TCRdb to the 5' RACE reads, yields one record per CDR3 protein. This repertoire shows about 110,000 distinct CDR3 sequences, 18% found once; its top ten account for roughly 6%. The sample comprised PBMCs or a T cell subset sorted from them (not recorded which). The receptors originated from a man between 18 and 35 years old who had mild COVID-19 (a few samples of this study predate the infection). Cell type and time point are not known. Each CDR3 is given with its conserved first and last residue. The D gene is left open where the match is weak. Size is stated for part of the rows, as once, few or many counts, or as a class when the clone is expanded.

>TRBV11-3|TRBJ2-2|TRBD1|-
TGTGCCAGCAGCCTCCTGACAGGGGGAAACACCGGGGAGCTGTTTTTT
CASSLLTGGNTGELFF
>TRBV18|TRBJ2-5|-|few
TGTGCCAGCTCACCACCGGGGGAAGAGACCCAGTACTTC
CASSPPGEETQYF
>TRBV3-2|TRBJ2-6|-|-
TGTGCCAGCAGCCAAGATTCGGTCAGTTCACTCTCTGGGGCCAACGTCCTGACTTTC
CASSQDSVSSLSGANVLTF
>TRBV5-1|TRBJ2-3|TRBD1|-
TGCGCCAGCAGCTTGGGATTGACAGGGGGGGATACGCAGTATTTT
CASSLGLTGGDTQYF
>TRBV5-1|TRBJ2-6|-|-
TGCGCCAGCCGCGACCCTGGGGCCAACGTCCTGACTTTC
CASRDPGANVLTF
>TRBV7-9|TRBJ1-1|-|many
TGTGCCAGCAGCTTCCCCGGCACCCCTGAAGCTTTCTTT
CASSFPGTPEAFF
>TRBV7-6|TRBJ2-3|-|few
TGTGCCAGCAGCACCGCGAATACGCAGTATTTT
CASSTANTQYF
>TRBV6-2/TRBV6-3|TRBJ2-7|-|few
TGTGCCAGCAGTGCTTCGGGGACACTTTCCTACGAGCAGTACTTC
CASSASGTLSYEQYF
>TRBV5-6|TRBJ2-1|TRBD1|-
TGTGCCAGCAGCGTGGACAGGGGGGCCTACAATGAGCAGTTCTTC
CASSVDRGAYNEQFF
>TRBV4-1|TRBJ1-2|-|-
TGCGCCAGCAGCCAACTCAGGGGAGGTTATGGCTACACCTTC
CASSQLRGGYGYTF
>TRBV6-5|TRBJ2-1|TRBD1|few
TGTGCCAGCAGTTACACATGGAGCAGGGGGCGACCCATTGAGCAGTTCTTC
CASSYTWSRGRPIEQFF
>TRBV5-1|TRBJ1-6|-|-
TGCGCCAGCAGGTATTCCATGGGCCAGGATTCACCCCTCCACTTT
CASRYSMGQDSPLHF
>TRBV7-2|TRBJ2-3|-|many
TGTGCCAGCAGCTTAGCAGCGACTAGCACAGATACGCAGTATTTT
CASSLAATSTDTQYF
>TRBV27|TRBJ2-3|TRBD2|few
TGTGCCAGCAGTTTGGTTCGGGCGGGGGGGCGGTTACCCACGGGCACAGATACGCAGTATTTT
CASSLVRAGGRLPTGTDTQYF
>TRBV6-5|TRBJ1-1|-|-
TGTGCCAGCAAGGGACGGGCTCGGGGCACTGAAGCTTTCTTT
CASKGRARGTEAFF
>TRBV10-3|TRBJ1-5|-|-
TGTGCCATCAGTGAGGGAACACTTCACAATCAGCCCCAGCATTTT
CAISEGTLHNQPQHF
>TRBV7-2|TRBJ1-2|-|-
TGTGCCAGCAGCTTAGTCACCTTAGACTATGGCTACACCTTC
CASSLVTLDYGYTF
>TRBV13|TRBJ2-7|-|few
TGTGCCAGCAGCTTACGGCGGGGAATGAATGAGCAGTACTTC
CASSLRRGMNEQYF